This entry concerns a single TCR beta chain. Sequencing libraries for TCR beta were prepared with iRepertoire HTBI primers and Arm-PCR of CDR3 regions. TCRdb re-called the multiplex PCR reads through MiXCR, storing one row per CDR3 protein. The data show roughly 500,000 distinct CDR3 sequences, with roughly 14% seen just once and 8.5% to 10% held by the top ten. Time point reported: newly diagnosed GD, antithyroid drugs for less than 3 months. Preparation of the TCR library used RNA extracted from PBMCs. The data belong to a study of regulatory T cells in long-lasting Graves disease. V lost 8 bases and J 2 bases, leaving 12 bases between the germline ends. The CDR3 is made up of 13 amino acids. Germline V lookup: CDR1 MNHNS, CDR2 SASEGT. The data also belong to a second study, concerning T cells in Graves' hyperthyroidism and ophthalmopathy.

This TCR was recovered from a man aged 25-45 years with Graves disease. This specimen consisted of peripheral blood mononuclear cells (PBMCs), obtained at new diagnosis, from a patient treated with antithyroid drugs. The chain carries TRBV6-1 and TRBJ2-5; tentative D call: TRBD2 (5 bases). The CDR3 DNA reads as TGTGCCAGCTCAAACGGGATTCAAGAGACCCAGTACTTC. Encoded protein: CASSNGIQETQYF.